This T cell receptor beta chain came from a study of blood T cell repertoires in COVID-19. TCRdb's table, derived via immunoSEQ multiplex PCR, lists solely in-frame clones and lacks some. Of 85,000 to 130,000 clones listed, about 86% were seen once; the top ten hold 2% to 3%. CDR1 is MNHEY and CDR2 is SMNVEV in the germline V gene (reference sequence). V was pared by 5 bases and J by 4 bases, with 15 bases between. The CDR3 covers 15 residues. This TCR was recovered from a woman in her forties or fifties who had recovered from COVID-19. Sequencing was performed on PBMCs or T cells enriched from blood (not recorded which). This sequence joins TRBV27 and TRBJ1-5; tentatively, D is TRBD1 (6 bases). The CDR3 region has the DNA TGTGCCAGCAGTAGGGACACTCAAGGGAATCAGCCCCAGCATTTT. Protein sequence: CASSRDTQGNQPQHF.